These 20 T cell receptor beta chains came from one sample sequenced in a study. TCRdb analysed the RT-PCR reads with MiXCR anew, one entry per CDR3 protein. Of about 680,000 distinct CDR3 sequences listed, approximately 15% are singletons. Sequences were obtained from memory CD4+ T cells from blood. Every receptor here comes from a female donor in good health, serving as a healthy control.

This clonotype appeared many times. The V call is TRBV20-1, the J call TRBJ1-1; possibly TRBD1 for D (5 bases). The V gene's germline CDR1 is DFQATT and CDR2 SNEGSKA (reference sequence). This CDR3 spans 14 amino acids. Trimming took off 0 bases at V and 7 bases at J, with 15 bases between the two ends. For the CDR3, the DNA is TGCAGTGCTAGAGATTCAATCCGGGACCGTGAAGCTTTCTTT. Protein: CSARDSIRDREAFF.

This clonotype was counted only a few times. This chain joins TRBV20-1 and TRBJ1-5, with D perhaps matching TRBD1 (5 bases). CDR3 size: 15 residues. Germline assignment: CDR1 DFQATT and CDR2 SNEGSKA (reference sequence). Trimming took 2 bases from V and 3 from J, leaving 14 bases between them. The CDR3 sequence: CSARNGADDNQPQHF. CDR3 bases: TGCAGTGCTAGAAACGGGGCAGACGACAATCAGCCCCAGCATTTT.

A remark on this clonotype: This may stem from a read error, because a much larger clone lies one nucleotide away. The chain combines TRBV6-2 or TRBV6-3 with TRBJ1-6, with TRBD1 as a possible D gene (5 bases). There are 13 residues in the CDR3. Germline V gene lookup returns CDR1 MNHEY and CDR2 SVGEGT. Trimming removed 7 bases from V and 11 bases from J, with 15 bases in between. CDR3 sequence (DNA): TGTGCCAGCACCCAGGGTTCGAGGGCACCCCTCCACTTT. Translated: CASTQGSRAPLHF.

The rearrangement links TRBV28 to TRBJ2-5, with D perhaps matching TRBD2 (6 bases). The CDR3 covers 12 residues. Between the trimmed V and J ends, which lost 8 bases and 2 bases, there was a span of 9 bases. CDR1 is MDHEN, CDR2 SYDVKM, per germline. The CDR3 DNA reads TGTGCCAGCCGGGGGTTTCAAGAGACCCAGTACTTC. Residues: CASRGFQETQYF.

This clonotype was found many times. V is TRBV10-3 and J is TRBJ1-4; D gene unclear. CDR1 ENHRY and CDR2 SYGVKD come from the germline V gene. This CDR3 contains 11 residues. Deletions cut 10 bases from V and 6 bases from J, with 9 bases between. This CDR3 reads CATRMDEKLFF. CDR3 DNA: TGTGCCACCCGGATGGATGAAAAACTGTTTTTT.

This clonotype was seen a few times. At one end, the junction sequence differs from germline, possibly due to a read error. The chain employs TRBV7-2 and TRBJ1-3; 9 nucleotides agree with TRBD1. From germline, CDR1 is SGHTA and CDR2 FQGNSA. The CDR3 sequence is 15 residues long. The CDR3 sequence is CASSLITSPGTGFWF. The CDR3 DNA follows: TGTGCCAGCAGCCTCATAACCTCCCCTGGGACAGGGTTTTGGTTT.

This rearrangement joins TRBV7-8 to TRBJ2-3; 8 nucleotides match TRBD2. V trimming: 4 bases; J trimming: 9 bases; junction bases outside the gene matches: 12. Germline V lookup: CDR1 SGHVS, CDR2 FQNEAQ. The CDR3 is 15 residues long. This CDR3 is CASSSTAGEGVTQYF. CDR3 sequence (DNA): TGTGCCAGCAGCTCGACAGCGGGAGAGGGGGTCACGCAGTATTTT.

This chain connects TRBV6-5 to TRBJ2-7; D tentatively fits TRBD1 or TRBD2 (5 bases each). This CDR3 comprises 14 residues. Per the germline V gene, CDR1 is MNHEY and CDR2 is SVGAGI. V was shortened by 6 bases and J by 5 bases, with 17 bases between the two germline ends. The chain's CDR3 is CASSWTGGSDEQYF. The CDR3 DNA reads TGTGCCAGCAGCTGGACTGGGGGTAGCGACGAGCAGTACTTC.

In this sample, this clonotype turned up many times. This chain links TRBV10-3 with TRBJ2-7, with no clear D. This CDR3 has 13 amino acids. Trimming took 6 bases from V and 0 from J, leaving 9 bases between them. Germline CDR1 reads ENHRY; CDR2 reads SYGVKD. CDR3 sequence reads: CAISHSDSYEQYF. CDR3 coding DNA: TGTGCCATCAGCCACTCCGACTCCTACGAGCAGTACTTC.

This clonotype was recorded many times. The rearrangement uses TRBV7-2 and TRBJ2-1; possible D gene TRBD2, 5 bases. This CDR3 has 15 amino acids. Trimming took 4 bases from V and 0 from J, leaving 10 bases between them. Looked up from germline, CDR1 is SGHTA and CDR2 is FQGNSA. DNA for the CDR3: TGTGCCAGCAGCTCGGACTGGGGCTCCTACAATGAGCAGTTCTTC. It yields the protein CASSSDWGSYNEQFF.

The V and J genes are TRBV3-1 and TRBJ1-5; tentative D call: TRBD1 (5 bases). Germline V gives CDR1 LGHDT, CDR2 YNNKEL (reference sequence). The CDR3 runs to 15 residues. V was cut by 1 base and J by 6 bases, with 13 bases left in between. The CDR3 DNA is TGTGCCAGCAGCCAAGGGGGGTATGAAGGTCAGCCCCAGCATTTT. Its protein is CASSQGGYEGQPQHF. The whole variable domain, remainder taken from reference TRBV3-1 and TRBJ1-5, is DTAVSQTPKYLVTQMGNDKSIKCEQNLGHDTMYWYKQDSKKFLKIMFSYNNKELIINETVPNRFSPKSPDKAHLNLHINSLELGDSAVYFCASSQGGYEGQPQHFGDGTRLSIL.

This clonotype came up many times. The chain links TRBV5-6 to TRBJ1-5; 8 nucleotides match TRBD1. Germline-derived CDR1 and CDR2 are SGHDT and YYEEEE. The CDR3 contains 14 residues. V gave up 4 bases and J gave up 5 bases; unmatched junction bases: 5. The CDR3 DNA follows: TGTGCCAGCAGCCCGGCGACAGGGGATCAGCCCCAGCATTTT. Translating it yields CASSPATGDQPQHF.

This clonotype was counted between two and nine times. V usage is TRBV9 and J usage is TRBJ2-2; D call uncertain. Germline CDR1 is SGDLS and CDR2 is YYNGEE. Trimming removed 0 bases from V and 6 bases from J, with 18 bases in between. CDR3 length: 17 amino acids. The CDR3 sequence is CASSVDPQTTLAGELFF. In DNA, the CDR3 is TGTGCCAGCAGCGTAGATCCACAAACTACTCTAGCCGGGGAGCTGTTTTTT.

Ten or more counts support this clonotype. The CDR3 protein is CASSAWDRSSYEQYF. CDR3 in DNA: TGTGCCAGCAGTGCCTGGGACCGCTCCTCCTACGAGCAGTACTTC. This chain links TRBV12-3 or TRBV12-4 with TRBJ2-7; D may be TRBD1 or TRBD2 (5 bases each). The V gene lost 5 bases and the J gene lost 0 bases, with 14 bases spanning the gap. The CDR3 has 15 residues.

V usage is TRBV28 and J usage is TRBJ1-5; weak D call: TRBD1 (5 bases). Looked up from germline, CDR1 is MDHEN and CDR2 is SYDVKM. Trimming removed 3 bases from V and 6 bases from J, with 15 bases in between. The CDR3 has 15 amino acids. The DNA of the CDR3 is TGTGCCAGCAGTTTTTTGGGGCTTACATTTCAGCCCCAGCATTTT. Translated, it gives CASSFLGLTFQPQHF. Filled out from reference TRBV28 and TRBJ1-5, the complete variable domain reads DVKVTQSSRYLVKRTGEKVFLECVQDMDHENMFWYRQDPGLGLRLIYFSYDVKMKEKGDIPEGYSVSREKKERFSLILESASTNQTSMYLCASSFLGLTFQPQHFGDGTRLSIL.

The V and J genes are TRBV24-1 and TRBJ2-1, with a weak D call TRBD1 (6 bases). V was cut by 2 bases and J by 5 bases, with 18 bases left in between. The germline V gene encodes CDR1 KGHDR and CDR2 SFDVKD. The CDR3 is 17 residues long. The chain's CDR3 is CATSDWKTGTTDNEQFF. Here the CDR3 DNA reads TGTGCCACCAGTGATTGGAAGACCGGGACAACAGACAATGAGCAGTTCTTC.

V and J are TRBV5-1 and TRBJ1-3; D uncertain. This CDR3 has 15 amino acids. V dropped 5 bases and J dropped 0 bases, with 12 bases sitting between them. Germline values: CDR1 SGHRS, CDR2 YFSETQ. The CDR3 spells CASRYTGGSGNTIYF. CDR3 DNA: TGCGCCAGCAGATATACTGGAGGCTCTGGAAACACCATATATTTT.

The rearrangement links TRBV28 to TRBJ2-3; possible D gene TRBD1, 6 bases. V was cut by 5 bases and J by 3 bases, with 15 bases left in between. The germline V gene encodes CDR1 MDHEN and CDR2 SYDVKM. This CDR3 has 15 amino acids. This chain's CDR3 is CASSPLGAGTDTQYF. The CDR3 bases are TGTGCCAGCAGTCCCCTGGGGGCGGGTACAGATACGCAGTATTTT.

This clonotype was seen only a few times. The chain is built from TRBV12-3 or TRBV12-4 and TRBJ2-1, with TRBD2 matching 7 bases. The V segment lost 6 bases and the J segment 2 bases; nucleotides outside the gene matches: 10. The CDR3 consists of 16 residues. CDR3 region: CASSPRSGTPYNEQFF. For the CDR3, the DNA is TGTGCCAGCAGCCCACGAAGCGGGACTCCCTACAATGAGCAGTTCTTC.

The chain is built from TRBV11-2 and TRBJ2-2; maybe TRBD2 (5 bases). The V and J ends lost 3 bases and 6 bases respectively, with 14 bases between them. The CDR3 contains 15 residues. Germline V CDR1 and CDR2: SGHAT, FQNNGV. CDR3 DNA: TGTGCCAGCAGCTTGGGGTACGGGGTCGCCGGGGAGCTGTTTTTT. Amino acid sequence: CASSLGYGVAGELFF.